Given below is one T cell receptor (beta chain) in context. This sample stems from a study of shared clonotypes between healthy human individuals. Researchers divided each subset's genomic DNA evenly across several immunoSEQ plates. TCRdb's table, derived via immunoSEQ multiplex PCR, lists solely in-frame clones and lacks some. The profile shows roughly 2.5 million clones, just over 90% of them singletons. Germline V lookup: CDR1 SGHVS, CDR2 FQNEAQ. The CDR3 spans 16 residues. Trimming stripped 2 bases from V and 4 bases from J, with 15 bases between. Sequences were obtained from naive CD4+ T cells sorted from blood. The subset denotes: CD45RA+ positively selected. The chain joins TRBV7-8 to TRBJ2-1, with a weak D call TRBD2 (6 bases). The clonotype was recovered from a man between 18 and 29 years old in good health. The CDR3 sequence is CASSLLRWGEYNEQFF. The DNA for the CDR3 is TGTGCCAGCAGCTTACTTAGGTGGGGGGAATACAATGAGCAGTTCTTC.